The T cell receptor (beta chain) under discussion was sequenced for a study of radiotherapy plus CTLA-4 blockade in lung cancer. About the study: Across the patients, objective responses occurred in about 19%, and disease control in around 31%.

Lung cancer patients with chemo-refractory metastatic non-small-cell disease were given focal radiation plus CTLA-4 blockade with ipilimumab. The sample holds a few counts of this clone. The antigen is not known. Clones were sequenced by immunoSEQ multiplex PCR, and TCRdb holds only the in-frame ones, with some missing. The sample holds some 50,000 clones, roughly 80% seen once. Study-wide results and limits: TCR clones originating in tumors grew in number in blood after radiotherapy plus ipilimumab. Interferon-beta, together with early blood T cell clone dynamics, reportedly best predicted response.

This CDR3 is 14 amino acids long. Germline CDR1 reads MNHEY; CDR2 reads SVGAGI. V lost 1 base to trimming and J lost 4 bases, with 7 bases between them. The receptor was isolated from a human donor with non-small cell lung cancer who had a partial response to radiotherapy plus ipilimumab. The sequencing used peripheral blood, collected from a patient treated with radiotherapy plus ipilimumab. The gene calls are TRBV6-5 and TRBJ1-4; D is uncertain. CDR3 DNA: TGTGCCAGCAGTTACTTGCAGGATAATGAAAAACTGTTTTTT. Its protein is CASSYLQDNEKLFF.